The sequence of this T cell receptor beta chain was determined in a study of cytomegalovirus exposure and HLA in healthy donors. Study results and limitations: In the analysis, some V segments, TRBV6-2 and TRBV6-3 included, were excluded as indistinguishable. Later, an analysis found that common viral pathogens appeared to be linked with several of the most significant clusters. It was reported that TCR beta sequences correctly inferred the HLA-A and HLA-B alleles for most subjects. A later analysis linked a missense variant in DCLRE1C to the trimming of TCR beta V and J genes.

With 60 Vbeta and 13 Jbeta primers, the PCR was carried out. The data were produced by immunoSEQ multiplex PCR, yet TCRdb's version contains in-frame clones alone and is incomplete. Of 150,000 to 200,000 clones in the sample, roughly 77% are singletons; the top ten hold 10% to 12%. A word on this clone: Its antigen is unknown.

V shed 3 bases and J 1 base; nucleotides not matched to a gene: 3. The CDR3 spans 14 residues. Germline CDR1 and CDR2: SGHTS and YDEGEE. The V gene is TRBV5-8, the J gene TRBJ1-2, with 7 positions matching TRBD1. The TCR was taken from a man between 18 and 35 years old in good health and CMV-seropositive. The sample was PBMCs. The CDR3 DNA reads as TGTGCCAGCAGCTCGACAGGGTTTAACTATGGCTACACCTTC. This codes for CASSSTGFNYGYTF.